This T cell receptor (beta chain) is from a study of shared clonotypes between healthy human individuals. General study points: The sampled material consisted only of blood, and tissue repertoires are likely to differ.

Sequencing used immunoSEQ multiplex PCR; TCRdb keeps in-frame clones, though not all of them. The table lists roughly 1,000,000 clones, 70% to 80% of them singletons, with 0.52% in the top ten. This clone was detected a few times. Antigen specificity is unknown. The receptor was isolated from a man between 18 and 29 years old in good health. Some clones in this sample may be carry-over from other donors' samples. Sequencing was carried out using memory CD4+ T cells from PBMCs. Subset meaning: CD45RA-negative fraction.

CDR3 sequence (DNA): TGTGCCAGCAGTTATGATCTACAGGGTCTTCGAGACATTCAGTACTTC. As protein: CASSYDLQGLRDIQYF. The genes are TRBV28 and TRBJ2-4; a weak D match, TRBD1 (6 bases). The CDR3 is 16 amino acids. CDR1 and CDR2 (germline): MDHEN, SYDVKM. Trimming took off 4 bases at V and 8 bases at J, with 21 bases between the two ends.